Listed below are T cell receptor beta chains from one sample, sequenced in a study of shared clonotypes between healthy human individuals. Measured with immunoSEQ multiplex PCR; TCRdb has only the in-frame clones, and not every one. The data contain around 600,000 clones, 85% to 95% of them seen just once; the ten biggest clones take up over 0.095%. Sequencing was carried out using naive CD8+ T cells sorted from blood. The receptors were sampled from a woman in her twenties or thirties in good health. Both conserved end residues are part of each CDR3. Fields, in order: V gene, J gene, clone size, D gene, CDR3 DNA, CDR3 protein. D genes are given only for firm matches. Clone size is shown for a subset of rows, as once, few, many or a class of expanded clone.

>TRBV6-5|TRBJ2-7|-|-
TGTGCCAGCAGTTACGGGGGAGCTACCGGCGAGCAGTACTTC
CASSYGGATGEQYF
>TRBV10-3|TRBJ1-2|-|-
TGTGCCATCAGTGAGTCTGTCGAGGTAACTAACTATGGCTACACCTTC
CAISESVEVTNYGYTF
>TRBV19|TRBJ2-1|-|-
TGTGCCAGTAGTATAGACTGGCTCAATGAGCAGTTCTTC
CASSIDWLNEQFF
>TRBV11-2|TRBJ2-7|-|-
TGTGCCAGCAGCCCCGGGTGGGGGCACTACGAGCAGTACTTC
CASSPGWGHYEQYF
>TRBV30|TRBJ1-2|few|-
TGTGCCGGTGACAGTTATGGCTACACCTTC
CAGDSYGYTF
>TRBV5-8|TRBJ2-7|-|-
TGTGCCAGCAGCTTATCGTTTGGGGACTCCTACGAGCAGTACTTC
CASSLSFGDSYEQYF
>TRBV11-2|TRBJ2-7|-|TRBD1
TGTGCCAGCAGCTTAGGGGACAGGGCCTACGAGCAGTACTTC
CASSLGDRAYEQYF
>TRBV28|TRBJ2-3|-|TRBD2
TGTGCCAGCAGTTCCTCCAGCGGGAGGTACACAGATACGCAGTATTTT
CASSSSSGRYTDTQYF
>TRBV7-8|TRBJ2-7|-|-
TGTGCCAGCAGCTTCACACAGGGCCTTTACGAGCAGTACTTC
CASSFTQGLYEQYF
>TRBV27|TRBJ2-3|-|TRBD2
TGTGCCAGCGCCCCGGGGGGTTTGACAGATACGCAGTATTTT
CASAPGGLTDTQYF
>TRBV18|TRBJ1-2|-|-
TGTGCCAGCTCACCACCCCCAGGGATGGGTGGCTACACCTTC
CASSPPPGMGGYTF
>TRBV27|TRBJ2-7|-|-
TGTGCCAGCAGCGTGTCGTCCCCCTACGAGCAGTACTTC
CASSVSSPYEQYF
>TRBV19|TRBJ1-1|-|TRBD1
TGTGCCAGTAGCCCGACAGGGGGGGTAGCTGAAGCTTTCTTT
CASSPTGGVAEAFF
>TRBV28|TRBJ2-7|-|-
TGTGCCAGCAGTTTATTCGGGCGCGGGAATTACGAGCAGTACTTC
CASSLFGRGNYEQYF
>TRBV9|TRBJ2-7|-|TRBD1
TGTGCCAGCAGCCCCCAGGGGCAGGGGGACTACGAGCAGTACTTC
CASSPQGQGDYEQYF
>TRBV27|TRBJ2-1|-|TRBD1
TGTGCCAGCAGTTTGGGACAGGGCTTCAATGAGCAGTTCTTC
CASSLGQGFNEQFF
>TRBV6-5|TRBJ1-1|once|-
TGTGCCAGCAGTTACTCGACGGGGCGGGACGAAGCTTTCTTT
CASSYSTGRDEAFF
>TRBV27|TRBJ2-7|few|TRBD1
TGTGCCAGCAGAGGAGGGACAGGCTTCGAGCAGTACTTC
CASRGGTGFEQYF
>TRBV6-5|TRBJ2-7|once|TRBD1
TGTGCCAGCATTCCGACAGGGACCTCCGACGAGCAGTACTTC
CASIPTGTSDEQYF
>TRBV13|TRBJ2-3|-|TRBD2
TGTGCCAGCAGCTTAGAACCCTCCTCTAGCGGGAGTTCAGATACGCAGTATTTT
CASSLEPSSSGSSDTQYF
>TRBV28|TRBJ1-5|-|-
TGTGCCAGCAGTTCACAGCGGACAGATCTCAATCAGCCCCAGCATTTT
CASSSQRTDLNQPQHF
>TRBV28|TRBJ2-3|-|TRBD2
TGTGCCAGCAGTTTACACCAGCGGGAGGCCCTCTTCGATACGCAGTATTTT
CASSLHQREALFDTQYF
>TRBV7-9|TRBJ1-2|-|-
TGTGCCAGCAGCCCAAATATAGGGGGCTACACCTTC
CASSPNIGGYTF
>TRBV9|TRBJ2-1|-|-
TGTGCCAGCAGCGTACGTTTGACGACAGGCTTCAATGAGCAGTTCTTC
CASSVRLTTGFNEQFF
>TRBV5-8|TRBJ2-3|-|-
TGTGCCAGCAGAGGATACCCAGAAGATACGCAGTATTTT
CASRGYPEDTQYF